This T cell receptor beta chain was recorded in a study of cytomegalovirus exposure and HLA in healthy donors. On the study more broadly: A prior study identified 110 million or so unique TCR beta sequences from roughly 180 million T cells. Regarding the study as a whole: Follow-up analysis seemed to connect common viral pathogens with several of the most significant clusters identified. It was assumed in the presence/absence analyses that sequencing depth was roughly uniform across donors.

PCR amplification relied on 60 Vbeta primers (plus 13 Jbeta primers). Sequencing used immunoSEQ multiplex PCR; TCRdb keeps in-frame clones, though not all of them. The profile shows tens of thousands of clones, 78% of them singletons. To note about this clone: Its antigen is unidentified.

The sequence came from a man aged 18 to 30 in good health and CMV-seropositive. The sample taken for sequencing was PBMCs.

The CDR3 bases are TGCGCCAGCAGCTTGTCCCCCCATAGCACAGATACGCAGTATTTT. Translation: CASSLSPHSTDTQYF. The J gene is TRBJ2-3, the V gene TRBV5-1, with no clear D. The CDR3 runs 15 residues. Deletions cut 1 base from V and 0 bases from J, with 9 bases between. Germline lookup yields CDR1 SGHRS and CDR2 YFSETQ.